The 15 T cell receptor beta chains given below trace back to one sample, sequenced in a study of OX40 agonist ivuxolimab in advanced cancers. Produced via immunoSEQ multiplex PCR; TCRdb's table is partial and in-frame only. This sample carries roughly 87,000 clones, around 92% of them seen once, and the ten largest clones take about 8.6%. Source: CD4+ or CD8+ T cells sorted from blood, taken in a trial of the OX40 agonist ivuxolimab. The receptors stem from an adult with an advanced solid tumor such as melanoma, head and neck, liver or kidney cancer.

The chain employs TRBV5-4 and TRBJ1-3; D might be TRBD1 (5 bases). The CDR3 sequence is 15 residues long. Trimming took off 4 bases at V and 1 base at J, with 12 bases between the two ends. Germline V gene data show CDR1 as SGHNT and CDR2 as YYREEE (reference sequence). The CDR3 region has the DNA TGTGCCAGCAGCGGGGGAACGGAGTCTGGAAACACCATATATTTT. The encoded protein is CASSGGTESGNTIYF.

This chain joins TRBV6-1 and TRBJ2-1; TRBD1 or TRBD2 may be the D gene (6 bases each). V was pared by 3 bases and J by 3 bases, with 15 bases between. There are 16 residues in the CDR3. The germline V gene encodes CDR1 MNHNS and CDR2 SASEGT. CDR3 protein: CASSDWGATSYNEQFF. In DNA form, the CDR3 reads TGTGCCAGCAGTGATTGGGGGGCGACTAGCTACAATGAGCAGTTCTTC.

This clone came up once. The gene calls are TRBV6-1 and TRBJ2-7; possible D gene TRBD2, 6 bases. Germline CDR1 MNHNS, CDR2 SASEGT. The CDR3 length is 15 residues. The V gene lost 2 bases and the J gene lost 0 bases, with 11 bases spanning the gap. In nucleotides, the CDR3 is TGTGCCAGCAGTGAACAGGGAGGCAGCTCCTACGAGCAGTACTTC. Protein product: CASSEQGGSSYEQYF.

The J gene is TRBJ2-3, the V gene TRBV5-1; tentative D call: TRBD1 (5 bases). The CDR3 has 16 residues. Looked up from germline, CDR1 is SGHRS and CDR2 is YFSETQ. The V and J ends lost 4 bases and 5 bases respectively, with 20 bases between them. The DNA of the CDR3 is TGCGCCAGCAGCCCGGATGGGGCAGGGTTGGAAGATACGCAGTATTTT. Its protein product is CASSPDGAGLEDTQYF.

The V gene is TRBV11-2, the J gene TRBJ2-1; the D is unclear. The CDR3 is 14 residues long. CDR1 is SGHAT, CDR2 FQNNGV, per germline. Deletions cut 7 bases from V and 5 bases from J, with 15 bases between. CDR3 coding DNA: TGTGCCAGCATCCCGACCCTCCTAGACAATGAGCAGTTCTTC. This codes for CASIPTLLDNEQFF. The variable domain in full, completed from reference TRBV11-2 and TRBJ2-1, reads EAGVAQSPRYKIIEKRQSVAFWCNPISGHATLYWYQQILGQGPKLLIQFQNNGVVDDSQLPKDRFSAERLKGVDSTLKIQPAKLEDSAVYLCASIPTLLDNEQFFGPGTRLTVL.

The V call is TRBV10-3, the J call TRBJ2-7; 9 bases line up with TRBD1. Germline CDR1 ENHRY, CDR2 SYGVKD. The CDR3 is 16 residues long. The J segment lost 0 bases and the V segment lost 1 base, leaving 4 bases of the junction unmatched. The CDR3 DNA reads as TGTGCCATCAGTGAGTTTTGGACAGGGGACTCCTACGAGCAGTACTTC. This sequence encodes CAISEFWTGDSYEQYF.

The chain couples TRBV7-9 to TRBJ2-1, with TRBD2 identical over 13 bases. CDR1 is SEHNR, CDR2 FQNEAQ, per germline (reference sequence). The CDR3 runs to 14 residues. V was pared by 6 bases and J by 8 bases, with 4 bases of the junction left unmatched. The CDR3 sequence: CASRTSGGADEQFF. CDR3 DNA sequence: TGTGCCAGCAGAACTAGCGGGGGGGCCGATGAGCAGTTCTTC.

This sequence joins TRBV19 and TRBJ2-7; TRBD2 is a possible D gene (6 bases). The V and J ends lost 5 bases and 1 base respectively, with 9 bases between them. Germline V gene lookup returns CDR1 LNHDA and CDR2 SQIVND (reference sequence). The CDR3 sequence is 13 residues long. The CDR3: CASSFGGSYEQYF. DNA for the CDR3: TGTGCCAGTAGTTTTGGGGGGTCCTACGAGCAGTACTTC.

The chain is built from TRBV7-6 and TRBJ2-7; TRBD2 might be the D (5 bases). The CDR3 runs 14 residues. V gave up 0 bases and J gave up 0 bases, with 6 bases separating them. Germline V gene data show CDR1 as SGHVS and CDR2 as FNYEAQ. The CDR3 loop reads CASSLAGISYEQYF. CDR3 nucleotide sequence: TGTGCCAGCAGCTTAGCCGGGATCTCCTACGAGCAGTACTTC.

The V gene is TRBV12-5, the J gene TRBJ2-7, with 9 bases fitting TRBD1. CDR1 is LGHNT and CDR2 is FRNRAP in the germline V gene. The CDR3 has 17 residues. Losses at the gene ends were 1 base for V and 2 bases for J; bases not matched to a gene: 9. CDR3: CASGLATGTGLAYEQYF. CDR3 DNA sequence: TGTGCTAGTGGTTTGGCAACCGGGACAGGGCTAGCCTACGAGCAGTACTTC.

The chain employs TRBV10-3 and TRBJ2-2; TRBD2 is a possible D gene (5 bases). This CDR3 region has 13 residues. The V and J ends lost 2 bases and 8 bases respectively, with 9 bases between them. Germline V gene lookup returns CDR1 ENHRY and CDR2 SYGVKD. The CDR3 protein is CAISEPDSGELFF. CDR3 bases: TGTGCCATCAGTGAGCCGGACTCAGGGGAGCTGTTTTTT.

Written as DNA, the CDR3 is TGTGCCAGCAGCCGACGGGACAGATTCTCCTACGAGCAGTACTTC. Its translation is CASSRRDRFSYEQYF. This chain links TRBV7-9 with TRBJ2-7; 7 nucleotides match TRBD1. V lost 5 bases, J lost 0 bases, and 7 bases stayed unmatched. This CDR3 has 15 amino acids. Germline values: CDR1 SEHNR, CDR2 FQNEAQ (reference sequence). The full variable domain, rest sourced from reference TRBV7-9 and TRBJ2-7, is DTGVSQNPRHKITKRGQNVTFRCDPISEHNRLYWYRQTLGQGPEFLTYFQNEAQLEKSRLLSDRFSAERPKGSFSTLEIQRTEQGDSAMYLCASSRRDRFSYEQYFGPGTRLTVT.

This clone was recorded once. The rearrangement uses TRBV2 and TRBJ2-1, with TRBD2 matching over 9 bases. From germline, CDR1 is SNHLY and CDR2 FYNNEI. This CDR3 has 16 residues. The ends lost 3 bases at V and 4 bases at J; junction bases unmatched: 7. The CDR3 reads CASSDYLAGSYNEQFF. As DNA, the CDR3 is TGTGCCAGCAGTGATTATCTAGCGGGGTCATACAATGAGCAGTTCTTC.

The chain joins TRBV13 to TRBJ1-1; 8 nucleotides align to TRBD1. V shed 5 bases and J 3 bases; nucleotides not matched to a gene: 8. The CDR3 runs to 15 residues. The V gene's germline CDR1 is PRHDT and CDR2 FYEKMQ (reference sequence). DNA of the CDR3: TGTGCCAGCAGCACTTCAGGGGGCATGGACACTGAAGCTTTCTTT. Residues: CASSTSGGMDTEAFF.

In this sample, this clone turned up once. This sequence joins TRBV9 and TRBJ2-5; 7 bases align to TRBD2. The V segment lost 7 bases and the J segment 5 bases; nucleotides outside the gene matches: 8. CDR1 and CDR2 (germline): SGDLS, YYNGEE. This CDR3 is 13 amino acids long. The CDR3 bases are TGTGCCAGCGGAGGAAGCGGGGTCGAGACCCAGTACTTC. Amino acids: CASGGSGVETQYF.